The 32 T cell receptor beta chains below all came from one sample that was sequenced in a study of OX40 agonist ivuxolimab in advanced cancers. Libraries were built with the immunoSEQ multiplex PCR assay. TCRdb mirrors the immuneACCESS table, restricted to in-frame sequences. Some clones are absent from its copies; in checked studies, under half trace to an unresolved V gene, and the reason for the others is unknown. Within this sample are approximately 60,000 clones, with about nine tenths of them counted one time only. The top ten clones comprise approximately 0.37% of the sample. The material sequenced was CD4+ or CD8+ T cells sorted from blood, taken in a trial of the OX40 agonist ivuxolimab. All receptors come from an adult with an advanced solid tumor such as melanoma, head and neck, liver or kidney cancer.

There are a few counts of this clone. The chain employs TRBV6-1 and TRBJ2-1, with D perhaps TRBD2 (7 bases). The V gene's germline CDR1 is MNHNS and CDR2 SASEGT. The CDR3 extends over 14 amino acids. Trimming took 7 bases from V and 0 from J, leaving 10 bases between them. The CDR3: CASKGGASYNEQFF. DNA for the CDR3: TGTGCCAGCAAAGGGGGGGCCTCCTACAATGAGCAGTTCTTC.

V usage is TRBV27 and J usage is TRBJ1-1; 7 bases match TRBD1. The CDR3 consists of 12 residues. CDR1 and CDR2 from the germline V gene are MNHEY and SMNVEV (reference sequence). The junction had 1 base not matched to a gene; V was cut back by 3 bases and J by 6 bases. The CDR3 spells CASSFRGAEAFF. The CDR3 coding sequence is TGTGCCAGCAGTTTCAGGGGGGCTGAAGCTTTCTTT.

CDR3 sequence (DNA): TGTGCCAGCAGCTTTGGACAGGGGGATTCACCCCTCCACTTT. This sequence encodes CASSFGQGDSPLHF. This chain links TRBV7-6 with TRBJ1-6; 10 bases agree with TRBD1. Germline trimming cut 3 bases from V and 8 bases from J; bases unmatched to any gene: 1. CDR1 is SGHVS and CDR2 is FNYEAQ in the germline V gene. The CDR3 totals 14 residues. The variable domain in full, completed from reference TRBV7-6 and TRBJ1-6, reads GAGVSQSPRYKVTKRGQDVALRCDPISGHVSLYWYRQALGQGPEFLTYFNYEAQQDKSGLPNDRFSAERPEGSISTLTIQRTEQRDSAMYRCASSFGQGDSPLHFGNGTRLTVT.

V usage is TRBV4-3 and J usage is TRBJ2-2; TRBD1 agrees at 9 bases. There are 18 residues in the CDR3. Germline V gene lookup returns CDR1 LGHNA and CDR2 YSLEER. The ends lost 0 bases at V and 5 bases at J; junction bases unmatched: 10. CDR3 sequence: CASSQEALTGGSTGELFF. As DNA, the CDR3 is TGCGCCAGCAGCCAAGAGGCCCTAACAGGGGGCTCAACCGGGGAGCTGTTTTTT.

This sequence joins TRBV10-3 and TRBJ2-7; 8 bases fit TRBD1. The CDR3 has 14 residues. V gave up 6 bases and J gave up 2 bases; unmatched junction bases: 6. Germline CDR1 reads ENHRY; CDR2 reads SYGVKD. The CDR3 bases are TGTGCCATCAGGTTCGGGACAGGACCCTACGAGCAGTACTTC. As protein: CAIRFGTGPYEQYF.

This chain joins TRBV5-1 and TRBJ1-6; weak D call: TRBD1 (6 bases). Trimming cost V 1 base and J 8 bases, with 13 bases left between them. CDR3 length equals 15 residues. CDR1 is SGHRS, CDR2 YFSETQ, per germline. The DNA for the CDR3 is TGCGCCAGCAGCTTGATGGGGGCGGGTGATTCACCCCTCCACTTT. This encodes CASSLMGAGDSPLHF.

The rearrangement uses TRBV10-1 and TRBJ1-3, with a weak D call TRBD1 (5 bases). The CDR3 extends over 17 amino acids. V lost 2 bases, J lost 0 bases, and 14 bases lay in between. In germline, CDR1 is WNHNN, CDR2 SYGVQD (reference sequence). The CDR3 spells CASSEPGKSGSGNTIYF. CDR3 bases: TGCGCCAGCAGTGAGCCAGGGAAGTCGGGCTCTGGAAACACCATATATTTT.

A word on this clone: The germline gene is not matched at one end of the junction; a read error may be the cause. The gene calls are TRBV7-7 and TRBJ2-5; a weak D match, TRBD2 (5 bases). The germline V gene encodes CDR1 SSHAT and CDR2 FNYEAQ (reference sequence). This CDR3 is built from 13 residues. The CDR3 DNA sequence: TGTGCCACCAGCGGACGGGAACAAGAGACCCAGTACTTC. The encoded protein is CATSGREQETQYF.

In its sample, this clone was seen a few times. The V gene is TRBV30, the J gene TRBJ1-6; 9 nucleotides match TRBD1. The length of the CDR3 is 15 residues. Germline CDR1 and CDR2: GTSNPN and SVGIG (reference sequence). With 0 bases clipped from V and 6 bases from J, the junction kept 3 bases outside the gene matches. Here the CDR3 DNA reads TGTGCCTGGAGTGTGGGGACAGGGCCTAATTCACCCCTCCACTTT. It is translated as CAWSVGTGPNSPLHF.

The chain joins TRBV30 to TRBJ1-2; TRBD1 aligns across 12 bases. V lost 1 base and J lost 7; bases outside the gene matches: 4. The CDR3 loop spans 14 amino acids. Germline-derived CDR1 and CDR2 are GTSNPN and SVGIG (reference sequence). CDR3 coding DNA: TGTGCCTGGAGTGGGGACAGGGGGCAAGGTGGCTACACCTTC. It specifies CAWSGDRGQGGYTF.

The CDR3 reads CASSRTGGDYGYTF. The DNA of the CDR3 is TGTGCCAGCAGTCGGACAGGGGGCGACTATGGCTACACCTTC. The genes are TRBV5-4 and TRBJ1-2; the match to TRBD1 covers 11 bases. This CDR3 region has 14 residues. Germline V gene data show CDR1 as SGHNT and CDR2 as YYREEE (reference sequence). V was clipped by 5 bases and J by 3 bases; unmatched bases: 3.

The count of this clone is one. The genes are TRBV19 and TRBJ2-2, with a weak D call TRBD1 (6 bases). The CDR3 has 16 amino acids. V was shortened by 7 bases and J by 0 bases, with 15 bases between the two germline ends. Germline CDR1 and CDR2: LNHDA and SQIVND (reference sequence). CDR3 in amino acids: CASTGTGTTNTGELFF. The CDR3 nucleotides are TGTGCCAGTACGGGCACCGGGACAACGAACACCGGGGAGCTGTTTTTT.

This chain uses TRBV30 with TRBJ2-2, with TRBD1 identical over 9 bases. J was trimmed by 6 bases and V by 5 bases; bases with no gene match: 7. This CDR3 contains 14 residues. CDR1 is GTSNPN, CDR2 SVGIG, per germline (reference sequence). CDR3 amino acids: CAWSGTGFSGELFF. The CDR3 nucleotides are TGTGCCTGGTCCGGGACAGGGTTTTCCGGGGAGCTGTTTTTT. The entire variable domain, with the rest obtained from reference TRBV30 and TRBJ2-2, is as follows: SQTIHQWPATLVQPVGSPLSLECTVEGTSNPNLYWYRQAAGRGLQLLFYSVGIGQISSEVPQNLSASRPQDRQFILSSKKLLLSDSGFYLCAWSGTGFSGELFFGEGSRLTVL.

The V and J genes are TRBV25-1 and TRBJ2-2; D possibly uses TRBD1 or TRBD2 (5 bases each). V dropped 2 bases and J dropped 2 bases, with 12 bases sitting between them. Germline loops: CDR1 MGHDK, CDR2 SYGVNS. The CDR3 is made up of 16 amino acids. The CDR3 bases are TGTGCCAGCAGTGAAGGTGGGGGTTTCAACACCGGGGAGCTGTTTTTT. Amino acids: CASSEGGGFNTGELFF. Filled out from reference TRBV25-1 and TRBJ2-2, the complete variable domain reads EADIYQTPRYLVIGTGKKITLECSQTMGHDKMYWYQQDPGMELHLIHYSYGVNSTEKGDLSSESTVSRIRTEHFPLTLESARPSHTSQYLCASSEGGGFNTGELFFGEGSRLTVL.

V usage is TRBV18 and J usage is TRBJ2-7; either TRBD1 or TRBD2 may supply D (5 bases each). The CDR3 sequence is 14 residues long. V was trimmed by 4 bases and J by 3 bases, leaving 13 bases between them. Germline CDR1 KGHSH, CDR2 LQKENI. CDR3 loop: CASSLSGRNYEQYF. CDR3 DNA: TGTGCCAGCTCACTCTCGGGACGGAACTACGAGCAGTACTTC.

This chain uses TRBV7-2 with TRBJ2-5; D gene uncertain. This CDR3 spans 12 amino acids. V was shortened by 5 bases and J by 5 bases, with 9 bases between the two germline ends. Per germline, CDR1 SGHTA and CDR2 FQGNSA. The CDR3 is CASSGFAETQYF. In DNA form, the CDR3 reads TGTGCCAGCAGCGGGTTCGCCGAGACCCAGTACTTC.

V and J are TRBV11-2 and TRBJ2-6; 11 bases align to TRBD2. Germline V gives CDR1 SGHAT, CDR2 FQNNGV. CDR3 size: 18 residues. V trimming: 5 bases; J trimming: 3 bases; junction bases outside the gene matches: 9. The CDR3 sequence: CASSTYSGGARGANVLTF. The CDR3 DNA is TGTGCCAGCAGCACCTATAGCGGGGGGGCACGTGGGGCCAACGTCCTGACTTTC.

This chain connects TRBV5-1 to TRBJ2-1; D is perhaps TRBD1 (5 bases). The germline V gene encodes CDR1 SGHRS and CDR2 YFSETQ. The V and J ends lost 4 bases and 6 bases respectively, with 8 bases between them. The CDR3 runs to 12 residues. Here the CDR3 DNA reads TGCGCCAGCAGCCTAACAGGCAATGAGCAGTTCTTC. Translation gives CASSLTGNEQFF.

The rearrangement uses TRBV6-5 and TRBJ1-2; 7 bases align to TRBD1. The germline V gene encodes CDR1 MNHEY and CDR2 SVGAGI. V lost 0 bases and J lost 4; bases outside the gene matches: 5. The CDR3 has 15 amino acids. DNA for the CDR3: TGTGCCAGCAGTTACTCTTGGACAGGCCCCTATGGCTACACCTTC. Translated: CASSYSWTGPYGYTF.

The rearrangement uses TRBV19 and TRBJ1-2; perhaps TRBD1 as D (6 bases). This CDR3 region has 15 residues. Germline CDR1 is LNHDA and CDR2 is SQIVND (reference sequence). The ends were cut back, 2 bases at V and 0 bases at J, with 10 bases in the middle. CDR3 sequence (DNA): TGTGCCAGTAGTATATACAGGGAGGCTAACTATGGCTACACCTTC. Protein product: CASSIYREANYGYTF.

The chain recombines TRBV6-5 with TRBJ1-1; no clear D. This CDR3 is 13 amino acids long. V was pared by 7 bases and J by 2 bases, with 11 bases between. Looked up from germline, CDR1 is MNHEY and CDR2 is SVGAGI. CDR3 in DNA: TGTGCCAGCAAGAGAACTGTAAACACTGAAGCTTTCTTT. Its translation: CASKRTVNTEAFF.

This sequence joins TRBV19 and TRBJ1-5, with D uncertain. The CDR3 contains 15 residues. CDR1 and CDR2 from the germline V gene are LNHDA and SQIVND (reference sequence). The ends were cut back, 6 bases at V and 2 bases at J, with 14 bases in the middle. The CDR3 DNA reads as TGTGCCAGTAGCGACCCCCGCTGGGGCAATCAGCCCCAGCATTTT. This sequence encodes CASSDPRWGNQPQHF.

The table lists this clone with a few counts. The chain joins TRBV19 to TRBJ1-1; TRBD1 might be the D (5 bases). This CDR3 has 12 residues. Trimming removed 10 bases at V and 1 base at J, with 10 bases between. Germline CDR1 and CDR2: LNHDA and SQIVND (reference sequence). The CDR3 reads CATDDRNTEAFF. The CDR3, as DNA: TGTGCCACTGACGACAGGAACACTGAAGCTTTCTTT. The variable domain in full, completed from reference TRBV19 and TRBJ1-1, reads DGGITQSPKYLFRKEGQNVTLSCEQNLNHDAMYWYRQDPGQGLRLIYYSQIVNDFQKGDIAEGYSVSREKKESFPLTVTSAQKNPTAFYLCATDDRNTEAFFGQGTRLTVV.

The V and J genes are TRBV5-8 and TRBJ1-6; D is perhaps TRBD1 (5 bases). The V gene lost 4 bases and the J gene lost 13 bases, with 18 bases spanning the gap. The germline CDR1 and CDR2 sequences are SGHTS and YDEGEE. The CDR3 runs 14 residues. CDR3 region: CASSPDGTSGPLHF. The CDR3 nucleotides read TGTGCCAGCAGCCCCGACGGGACCTCGGGGCCCCTCCACTTT.

The chain couples TRBV7-2 to TRBJ1-5, with D uncertain. Germline CDR1 and CDR2: SGHTA and FQGNSA. V was cut by 5 bases and J by 0 bases, with 11 bases left in between. CDR3 length: 15 amino acids. The chain's CDR3 is CASSPDGYSNQPQHF. DNA for the CDR3: TGTGCCAGCAGCCCCGACGGGTATAGCAATCAGCCCCAGCATTTT.

In this sample, this clone turned up a few times. The gene calls are TRBV10-3 and TRBJ2-7, with no clear D. V gave up 10 bases and J gave up 6 bases, with 10 bases separating them. The CDR3 is made up of 10 amino acids. Germline CDR1 is ENHRY and CDR2 is SYGVKD. CDR3 nucleotide sequence: TGTGCCACCAGAGGATCCGAGCAGTACTTC. This gives the protein CATRGSEQYF.

The rearrangement joins TRBV5-4 to TRBJ1-2, with D uncertain. CDR3 length: 15 amino acids. The V end was cut by 4 bases, the J end by 5 bases, with 18 bases between. CDR1 and CDR2 (germline): SGHNT, YYREEE (reference sequence). CDR3: CASSNVPREIYGYTF. Written as DNA, the CDR3 is TGTGCCAGCAGCAACGTCCCCCGGGAGATATATGGCTACACCTTC.

This rearrangement joins TRBV4-2 to TRBJ2-3, with 9 bases fitting TRBD2. From germline, CDR1 is LGHNA and CDR2 YNFKEQ. The CDR3 is 19 residues long. V was clipped by 1 base and J by 1 base; unmatched bases: 12. Written as DNA, the CDR3 is TGTGCCAGCAGCCAAGTCAGCGCGGGGGGGATGAGGGGCACAGATACGCAGTATTTT. Amino acid sequence: CASSQVSAGGMRGTDTQYF.

V and J are TRBV2 and TRBJ2-5, with 11 bases matching TRBD2. Per the germline V gene, CDR1 is SNHLY and CDR2 is FYNNEI. This CDR3 region has 16 residues. V lost 6 bases and J lost 2; bases outside the gene matches: 8. The CDR3 region is CASRRLAGKSQETQYF. Here the CDR3 DNA reads TGTGCCAGCAGGAGACTAGCGGGGAAATCTCAAGAGACCCAGTACTTC.

The chain uses TRBV19 and TRBJ1-2, with D possibly being TRBD1 (6 bases). The CDR3 loop spans 15 amino acids. Germline values: CDR1 LNHDA, CDR2 SQIVND (reference sequence). Trimming removed 2 bases from V and 13 bases from J, with 23 bases in between. The CDR3 protein is CASSISGQGPSCCTF. The CDR3 nucleotides read TGTGCCAGTAGTATATCGGGGCAGGGGCCCTCCTGCTGCACCTTC. Looking up the rest from reference TRBV19 and TRBJ1-2 gives the full variable domain: DGGITQSPKYLFRKEGQNVTLSCEQNLNHDAMYWYRQDPGQGLRLIYYSQIVNDFQKGDIAEGYSVSREKKESFPLTVTSAQKNPTAFYLCASSISGQGPSCCTFGSGTRLTVV.

CDR3: CAITTGTLGYGYTF. CDR3 DNA: TGTGCCATCACCACAGGGACGCTAGGCTATGGCTACACCTTC. The V gene is TRBV10-3, the J gene TRBJ1-2, with a possible D match to TRBD1 (6 bases). The CDR3 is 14 amino acids. The germline gives CDR1 ENHRY, CDR2 SYGVKD. Trimming pared 7 bases from V and 4 bases from J, leaving 16 bases between.

The chain combines TRBV18 with TRBJ2-1; 10 bases map to TRBD2. The length of the CDR3 is 14 residues. Germline CDR1 is KGHSH and CDR2 is LQKENI. The junction had 11 bases not matched to a gene; V was cut back by 3 bases and J by 15 bases. CDR3 in amino acids: CASSPPTSGGVVFF. CDR3 nucleotides: TGTGCCAGCTCACCCCCTACCAGCGGGGGGGTGGTGTTCTTC.